These T cell receptor beta chains were read from a single sample in a study of Ad26.COV2.S vaccination and SARS-CoV-2 variants. Method: immunoSEQ multiplex PCR; TCRdb's copy keeps in-frame clones and lacks some. The sample shows hundreds of thousands of clones, 90% of them seen only once. This sample comprised peripheral blood, obtained in a trial of Ad26.COV2.S vaccine versus placebo. Every receptor here comes from a person aged 18 to 65 who received the Ad26.COV2.S COVID-19 vaccine or a placebo. The CDR3 runs from the conserved cysteine through the conserved F or W. The D gene is left open where the match is weak. Clone sizes are given selectively: once, few, many, or a class where the clone is expanded.

j_call clone_size v_call d_call cdr3_aa cdr3_nt
TRBJ2-2 - TRBV5-6 - CASSDSHRESTGELFF TGTGCCAGCAGCGATAGTCACAGGGAGAGCACCGGGGAGCTGTTTTTT
TRBJ2-1 - TRBV27 - CASSFNSYNEQFF TGTGCCAGCAGTTTCAATTCCTACAATGAGCAGTTCTTC
TRBJ2-2 - TRBV7-6 TRBD2 CASSLGLVGTGELFF TGTGCCAGCAGCTTGGGACTAGTGGGGACCGGGGAGCTGTTTTTT
TRBJ2-5 - TRBV28 TRBD1 CASSYRDRGEETQYF TGTGCCAGCAGTTACCGGGACAGGGGGGAGGAGACCCAGTACTTC
TRBJ2-2 - TRBV6-5 - CASRLVLGELFF TGTGCCAGCAGACTAGTCCTCGGGGAGCTGTTTTTT
TRBJ1-5 - TRBV5-6 TRBD1 CASSRDRGQPQHF TGTGCCAGCAGCAGGGACAGGGGACAGCCCCAGCATTTT
TRBJ2-7 - TRBV6-5 TRBD1 CASSPTGSYEQYF TGTGCCAGCAGCCCGACAGGGTCCTACGAGCAGTACTTC
TRBJ2-7 few TRBV6-5 - CASSYEEGTEQYF TGTGCCAGCAGTTACGAGGAGGGAACCGAGCAGTACTTC
TRBJ2-5 - TRBV5-6 TRBD2 CASSREREVKETQYF TGTGCCAGCAGCAGGGAGCGGGAGGTTAAAGAGACCCAGTACTTC
TRBJ1-6 medium-sized TRBV15 - CATSRDLFARGGSPLHF TGTGCCACCAGCAGAGATCTCTTCGCACGAGGGGGTTCACCCCTCCACTTT
TRBJ2-7 once TRBV15 - CATSRGTVEQYF TGTGCCACCAGCAGAGGGACAGTCGAGCAGTACTTC
TRBJ2-7 - TRBV25-1 - CASSELDREAYEQYF TGTGCCAGCAGTGAATTAGACAGGGAGGCCTACGAGCAGTACTTC
TRBJ1-1 - TRBV27 TRBD1 CASSQQGRTEAFF TGTGCCAGCAGTCAACAGGGGCGCACTGAAGCTTTCTTT
TRBJ2-3 once TRBV30 TRBD2 CAWRPRLAGTDTQYF TGTGCCTGGAGGCCTAGACTAGCGGGCACAGATACGCAGTATTTT
TRBJ1-6 - TRBV6-6 - CASSYLQGISPLHF TGTGCCAGCAGTTACTTGCAGGGGATATCACCCCTCCACTTT
TRBJ2-5 - TRBV10-1 - CASSEQEEETQYF TGCGCCAGCAGTGAACAGGAGGAAGAGACCCAGTACTTC
TRBJ1-5 - TRBV6-6 - CASSYSLIDQPQHF TGTGCCAGCAGTTACAGTCTTATCGATCAGCCCCAGCATTTT
TRBJ2-7 - TRBV3-1/TRBV3-2 TRBD2 CASSLGLAGDGEQYF TGTGCCAGCAGCCTGGGACTAGCGGGAGATGGCGAGCAGTACTTC